This T cell receptor beta chain was identified in a study of cytomegalovirus exposure and HLA in healthy donors. Overall study findings and caveats: Fewer N-insertions than the 666-donor mean were reportedly shown by an Asian-associated ancestry cluster in a later analysis. An observed cluster of highly shared sequence variants was recorded as a likely sequencing artifact.

A note on this clone: Its target is not known.

The CDR3 length is 16 residues. The germline V gene has CDR1 SEHNR and CDR2 FQNEAQ (reference sequence). V lost 4 bases and J lost 5; bases outside the gene matches: 8. The PCR contained 60 Vbeta and 13 Jbeta primers. Sequencing was performed with immunoSEQ multiplex PCR; in TCRdb, only in-frame clones are kept and a portion is missing. The sample has about 200,000 clones, 82% seen once. The chain carries TRBV7-9 and TRBJ1-2; the match to TRBD1 covers 12 bases. The specimen was PBMCs. The sequence was collected from a woman between 45 and 65 years old in good health and CMV-seropositive. DNA for the CDR3: TGTGCCAGCAGCTCAGGGACAGGGGGCGGACGATATGGCTACACCTTC. Its protein is CASSSGTGGGRYGYTF.